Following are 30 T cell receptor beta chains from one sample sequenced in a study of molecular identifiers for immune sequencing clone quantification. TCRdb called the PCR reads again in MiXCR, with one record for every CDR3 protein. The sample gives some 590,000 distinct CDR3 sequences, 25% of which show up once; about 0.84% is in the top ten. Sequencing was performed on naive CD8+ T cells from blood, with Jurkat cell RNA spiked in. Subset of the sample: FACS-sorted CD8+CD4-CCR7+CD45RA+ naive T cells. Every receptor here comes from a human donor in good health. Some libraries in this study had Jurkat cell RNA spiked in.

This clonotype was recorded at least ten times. CDR3 in amino acids: CSVPKDSSYNEQFF. The CDR3 DNA follows: TGCAGCGTCCCCAAGGACAGCTCCTACAATGAGCAGTTCTTC. V gene TRBV29-1 combines with J gene TRBJ2-1; D is perhaps TRBD1 (6 bases). V was cut by 6 bases and J by 0 bases, with 12 bases left in between. The CDR3 runs to 14 residues. Germline CDR1 is SQVTM and CDR2 is ANQGSEA.

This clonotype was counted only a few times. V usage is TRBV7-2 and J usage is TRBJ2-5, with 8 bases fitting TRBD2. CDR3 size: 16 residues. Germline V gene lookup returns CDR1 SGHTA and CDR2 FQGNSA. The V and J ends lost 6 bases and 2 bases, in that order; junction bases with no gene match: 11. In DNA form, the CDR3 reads TGTGCCAGCAGGGGAGAGGGCGGGGGGCTGCAAGAGACCCAGTACTTC. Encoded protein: CASRGEGGGLQETQYF.

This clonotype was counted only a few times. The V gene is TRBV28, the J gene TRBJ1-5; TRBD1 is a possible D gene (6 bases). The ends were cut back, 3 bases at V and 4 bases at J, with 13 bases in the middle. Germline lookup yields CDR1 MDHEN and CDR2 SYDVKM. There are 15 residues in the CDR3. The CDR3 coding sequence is TGTGCCAGCAGTTTCCGCAGGGGAGTAAATCAGCCCCAGCATTTT. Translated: CASSFRRGVNQPQHF.

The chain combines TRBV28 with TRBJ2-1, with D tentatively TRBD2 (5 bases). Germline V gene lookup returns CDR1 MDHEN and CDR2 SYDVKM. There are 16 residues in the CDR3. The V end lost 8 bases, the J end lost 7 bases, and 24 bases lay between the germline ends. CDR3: CASADLTAAKRNEQFF. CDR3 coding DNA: TGTGCCAGCGCCGACTTAACAGCGGCGAAAAGGAATGAGCAGTTCTTC.

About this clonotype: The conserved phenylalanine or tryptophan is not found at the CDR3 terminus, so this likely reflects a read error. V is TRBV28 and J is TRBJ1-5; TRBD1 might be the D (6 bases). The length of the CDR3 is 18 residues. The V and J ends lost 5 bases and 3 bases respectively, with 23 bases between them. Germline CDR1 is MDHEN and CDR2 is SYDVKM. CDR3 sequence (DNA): TGTGCCAGCAGTGGGGGAACGGGACACCAAGACCTCAATCAGCCCCAGCATTCT. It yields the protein CASSGGTGHQDLNQPQHS.

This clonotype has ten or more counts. CDR3 in DNA: TGTGCCAGCAGTTATCAGGAGAACACTGAAGCTTTCTTT. Encoded protein: CASSYQENTEAFF. This chain uses TRBV27 with TRBJ1-1; D is ambiguous. The germline V and J ends were trimmed by 4 bases and 1 base, with 7 bases remaining between them. Germline-derived CDR1 and CDR2 are MNHEY and SMNVEV (reference sequence). The CDR3 runs 13 residues.

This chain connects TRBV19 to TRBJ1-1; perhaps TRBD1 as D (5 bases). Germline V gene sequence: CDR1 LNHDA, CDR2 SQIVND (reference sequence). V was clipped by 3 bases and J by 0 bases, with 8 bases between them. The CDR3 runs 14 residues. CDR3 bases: TGTGCCAGTAGTATGGGACGGTTGAACACTGAAGCTTTCTTT. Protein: CASSMGRLNTEAFF.

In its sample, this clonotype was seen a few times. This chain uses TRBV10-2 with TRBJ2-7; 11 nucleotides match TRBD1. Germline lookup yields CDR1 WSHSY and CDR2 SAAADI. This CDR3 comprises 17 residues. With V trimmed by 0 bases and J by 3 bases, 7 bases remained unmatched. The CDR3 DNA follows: TGCGCCAGCAGTGAGTCGGGGGACAGGGGGGGATACTACGAGCAGTACTTC. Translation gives CASSESGDRGGYYEQYF.

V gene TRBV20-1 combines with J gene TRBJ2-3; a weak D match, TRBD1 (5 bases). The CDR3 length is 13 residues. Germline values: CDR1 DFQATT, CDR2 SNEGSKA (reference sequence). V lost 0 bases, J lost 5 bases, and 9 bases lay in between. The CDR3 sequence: CSARDRQIDTQYF. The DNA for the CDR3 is TGCAGTGCTAGAGATCGACAGATAGATACGCAGTATTTT.

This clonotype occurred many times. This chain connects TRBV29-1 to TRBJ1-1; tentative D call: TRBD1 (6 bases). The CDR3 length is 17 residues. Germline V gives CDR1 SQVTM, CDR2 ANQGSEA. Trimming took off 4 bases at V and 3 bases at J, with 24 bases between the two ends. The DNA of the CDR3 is TGCAGCGTTGCTTACATTACAGGGTTCGGAAAGGACACTGAAGCTTTCTTT. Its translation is CSVAYITGFGKDTEAFF.

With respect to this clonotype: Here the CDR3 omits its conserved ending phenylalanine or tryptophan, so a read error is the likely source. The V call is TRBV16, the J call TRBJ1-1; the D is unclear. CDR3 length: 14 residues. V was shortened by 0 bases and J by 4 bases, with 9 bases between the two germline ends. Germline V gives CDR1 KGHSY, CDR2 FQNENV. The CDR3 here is CASSQSMGGTEAFY. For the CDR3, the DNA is TGTGCCAGCAGCCAATCCATGGGCGGCACTGAAGCTTTCTAT.

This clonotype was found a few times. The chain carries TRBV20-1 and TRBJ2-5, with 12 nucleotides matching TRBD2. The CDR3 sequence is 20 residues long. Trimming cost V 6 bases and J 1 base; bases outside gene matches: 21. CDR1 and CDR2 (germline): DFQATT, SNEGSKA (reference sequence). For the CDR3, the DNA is TGCAGTGCCCGCGCGTATTCTAGCGGGAGGGGGGTTGGGGCCCAAGAGACCCAGTACTTC. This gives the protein CSARAYSSGRGVGAQETQYF.

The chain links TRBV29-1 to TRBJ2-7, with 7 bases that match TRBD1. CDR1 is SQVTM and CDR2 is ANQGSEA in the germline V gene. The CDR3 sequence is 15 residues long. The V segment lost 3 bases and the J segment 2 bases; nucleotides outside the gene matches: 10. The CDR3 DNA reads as TGCAGCGTTGAGTTTAGTACAGGGGAAACCTACGAGCAGTACTTC. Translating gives CSVEFSTGETYEQYF.

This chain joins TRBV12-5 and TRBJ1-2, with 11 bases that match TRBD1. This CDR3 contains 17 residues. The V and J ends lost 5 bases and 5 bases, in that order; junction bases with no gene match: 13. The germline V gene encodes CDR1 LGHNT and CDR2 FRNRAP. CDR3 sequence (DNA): TGTGCTAGTGGTAAAAACGGACAGGGGGCAACTGGGTATGGCTACACCTTC. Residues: CASGKNGQGATGYGYTF.

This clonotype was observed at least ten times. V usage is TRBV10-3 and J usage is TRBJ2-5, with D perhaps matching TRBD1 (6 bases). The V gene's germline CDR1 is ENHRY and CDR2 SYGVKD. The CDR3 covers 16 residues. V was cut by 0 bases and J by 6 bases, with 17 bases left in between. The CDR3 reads CAISESWAGDMKTQYF. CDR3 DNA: TGTGCCATCAGTGAGTCGTGGGCAGGGGATATGAAGACCCAGTACTTC.

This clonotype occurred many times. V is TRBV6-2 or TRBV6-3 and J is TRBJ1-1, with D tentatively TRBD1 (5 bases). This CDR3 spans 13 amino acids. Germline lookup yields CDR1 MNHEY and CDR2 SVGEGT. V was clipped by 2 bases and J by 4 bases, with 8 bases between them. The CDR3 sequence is CASSYGAATEAFF. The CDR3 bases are TGTGCCAGCAGTTACGGGGCCGCCACTGAAGCTTTCTTT.

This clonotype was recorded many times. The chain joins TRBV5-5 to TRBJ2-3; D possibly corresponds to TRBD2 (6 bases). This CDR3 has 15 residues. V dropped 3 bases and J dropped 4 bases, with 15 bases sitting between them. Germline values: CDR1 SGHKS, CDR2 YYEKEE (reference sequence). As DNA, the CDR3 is TGTGCCAGCAGCTGGGACTTCGGTGGGGCAGATACGCAGTATTTT. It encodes CASSWDFGGADTQYF. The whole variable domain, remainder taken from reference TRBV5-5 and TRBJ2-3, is DAGVTQSPTHLIKTRGQQVTLRCSPISGHKSVSWYQQVLGQGPQFIFQYYEKEERGRGNFPDRFSARQFPNYSSELNVNALLLGDSALYLCASSWDFGGADTQYFGPGTRLTVL.

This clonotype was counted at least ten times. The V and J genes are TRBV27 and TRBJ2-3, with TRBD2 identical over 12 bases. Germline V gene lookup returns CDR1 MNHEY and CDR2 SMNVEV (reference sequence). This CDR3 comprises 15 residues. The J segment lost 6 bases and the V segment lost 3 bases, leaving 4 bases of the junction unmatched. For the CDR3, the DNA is TGTGCCAGCAGTTTTGGACTAGCGGGGACTGATACGCAGTATTTT. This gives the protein CASSFGLAGTDTQYF.

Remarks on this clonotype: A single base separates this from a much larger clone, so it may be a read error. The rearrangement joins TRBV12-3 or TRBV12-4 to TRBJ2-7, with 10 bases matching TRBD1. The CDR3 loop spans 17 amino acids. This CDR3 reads CASSASGPGQGSYGQYF. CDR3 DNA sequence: TGTGCCAGCAGTGCATCCGGTCCGGGACAGGGGTCCTACGGGCAGTACTTC.

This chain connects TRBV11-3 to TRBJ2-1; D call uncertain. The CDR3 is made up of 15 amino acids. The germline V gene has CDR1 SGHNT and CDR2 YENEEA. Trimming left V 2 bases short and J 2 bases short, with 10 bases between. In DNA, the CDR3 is TGTGCCAGCAGCTTACTTTCCGGACCCTACAATGAGCAGTTCTTC. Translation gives CASSLLSGPYNEQFF.

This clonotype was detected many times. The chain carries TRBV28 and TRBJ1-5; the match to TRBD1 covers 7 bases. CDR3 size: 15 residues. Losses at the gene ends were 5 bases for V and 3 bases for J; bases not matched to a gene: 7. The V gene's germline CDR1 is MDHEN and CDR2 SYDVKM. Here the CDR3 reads CASSDGTALNQPQHF. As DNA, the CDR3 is TGTGCCAGCAGTGACGGGACAGCACTCAATCAGCCCCAGCATTTT.

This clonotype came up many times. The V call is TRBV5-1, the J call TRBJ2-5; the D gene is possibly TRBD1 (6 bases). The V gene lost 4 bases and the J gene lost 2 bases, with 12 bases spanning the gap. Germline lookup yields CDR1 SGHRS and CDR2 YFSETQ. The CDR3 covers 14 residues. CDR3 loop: CASSRTDPQETQYF. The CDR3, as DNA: TGCGCCAGCAGCCGGACAGACCCGCAAGAGACCCAGTACTTC.

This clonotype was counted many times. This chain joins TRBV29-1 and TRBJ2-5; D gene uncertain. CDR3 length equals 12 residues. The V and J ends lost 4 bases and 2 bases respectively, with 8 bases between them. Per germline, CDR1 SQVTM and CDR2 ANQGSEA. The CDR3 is CSVAPTQETQYF. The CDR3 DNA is TGCAGCGTTGCTCCCACTCAAGAGACCCAGTACTTC.

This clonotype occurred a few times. The CDR3 region is CASRSQGYTGELFF. DNA for the CDR3: TGTGCCAGTAGATCTCAGGGTTACACCGGGGAGCTGTTTTTT. The rearrangement links TRBV19 to TRBJ2-2; TRBD1 might be the D (5 bases). The germline CDR1 and CDR2 sequences are LNHDA and SQIVND (reference sequence). This CDR3 comprises 14 residues. V lost 6 bases and J lost 3, with 11 bases in between.

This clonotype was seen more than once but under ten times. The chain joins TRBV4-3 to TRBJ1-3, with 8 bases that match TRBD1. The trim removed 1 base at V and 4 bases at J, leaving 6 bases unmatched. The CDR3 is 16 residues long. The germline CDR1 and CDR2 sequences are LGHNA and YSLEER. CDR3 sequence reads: CASSQGAGGDGNTIYF. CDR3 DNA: TGCGCCAGCAGCCAAGGTGCAGGGGGCGACGGAAACACCATATATTTT.

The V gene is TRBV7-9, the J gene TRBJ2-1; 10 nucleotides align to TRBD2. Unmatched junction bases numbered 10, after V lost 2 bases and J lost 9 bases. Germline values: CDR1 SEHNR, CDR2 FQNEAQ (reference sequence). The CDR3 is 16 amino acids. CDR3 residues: CASSLPGTSADSEQFF. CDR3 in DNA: TGTGCCAGCAGCTTACCAGGGACTAGCGCGGACAGTGAGCAGTTCTTC.

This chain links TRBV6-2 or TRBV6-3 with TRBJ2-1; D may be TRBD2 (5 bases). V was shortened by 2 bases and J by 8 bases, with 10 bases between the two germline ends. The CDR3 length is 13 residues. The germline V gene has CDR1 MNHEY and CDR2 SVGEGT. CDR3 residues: CASSYSPEDEQFF. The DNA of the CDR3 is TGTGCCAGCAGTTACAGCCCGGAGGATGAGCAGTTCTTC.

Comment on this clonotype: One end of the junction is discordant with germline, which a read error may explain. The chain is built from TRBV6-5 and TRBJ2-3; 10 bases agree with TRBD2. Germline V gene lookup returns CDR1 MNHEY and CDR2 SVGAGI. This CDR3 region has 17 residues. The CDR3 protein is CANSPLSGRKNTDTQYF. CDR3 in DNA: TGTGCCAACAGTCCCCTTAGCGGGAGGAAGAACACAGATACGCAGTATTTT.

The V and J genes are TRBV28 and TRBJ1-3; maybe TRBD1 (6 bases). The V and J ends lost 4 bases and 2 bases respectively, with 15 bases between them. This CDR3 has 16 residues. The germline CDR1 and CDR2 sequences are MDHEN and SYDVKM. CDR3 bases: TGTGCCAGCAGTTCTTACAGGGATAGTGCTGGAAACACCATATATTTT. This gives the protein CASSSYRDSAGNTIYF.

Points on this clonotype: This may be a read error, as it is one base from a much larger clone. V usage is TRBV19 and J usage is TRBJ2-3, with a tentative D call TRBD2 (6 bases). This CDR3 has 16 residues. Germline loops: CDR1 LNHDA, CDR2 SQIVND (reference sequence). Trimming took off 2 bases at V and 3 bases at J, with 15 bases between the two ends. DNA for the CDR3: TGTGCCAGTAGTATAATTTCCGGGAGCTTTACAGATACGCAGTATTTT. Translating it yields CASSIISGSFTDTQYF.